This T cell receptor beta chain stems from a study of cytomegalovirus exposure and HLA in healthy donors. The study, taken as a whole, reports: According to a later analysis, donors in an Asian-associated ancestry cluster reportedly had fewer N-insertions than the roughly 670-donor mean.

Germline V gives CDR1 SGHNT, CDR2 YYREEE (reference sequence). Trimming pared 4 bases from V and 0 bases from J, leaving 14 bases between. The CDR3 runs 15 residues. PCR employed 60 Vbeta and 13 Jbeta primers. Profiling relied on immunoSEQ multiplex PCR, and the TCRdb table lists in-frame clones only, not all of them. The profile shows tens of thousands of clones, over 60% of them singletons. On this clone: Its antigen is unidentified.

The TCR was taken from a man younger than 45 in good health and CMV-seropositive. The sample taken for sequencing was PBMCs. The chain links TRBV5-4 to TRBJ2-7; a weak D match, TRBD1 (6 bases). DNA of the CDR3: TGTGCCAGCAGCGATAGTAGGGGGAGCTCCTACGAGCAGTACTTC. It encodes CASSDSRGSSYEQYF. Variable domain in full (rest from reference TRBV5-4 and TRBJ2-7): ETGVTQSPTHLIKTRGQQVTLRCSSQSGHNTVSWYQQALGQGPQFIFQYYREEENGRGNFPPRFSGLQFPNYSSELNVNALELDDSALYLCASSDSRGSSYEQYFGPGTRLTVT.